These 32 T cell receptor beta chains were sequenced from one sample in a study of shared clonotypes between healthy human individuals. Sequencing used immunoSEQ multiplex PCR; TCRdb keeps in-frame clones, though not all of them. The data hold around 2.3 million clones, with approximately 95% observed a single time. What was sequenced was naive CD4+ T cells sorted from blood. The subset was: CD45RA+ positively selected. The origin of the receptors is a man younger than 35 in good health.

The V gene is TRBV5-6, the J gene TRBJ1-1; D call uncertain. Germline values: CDR1 SGHDT, CDR2 YYEEEE. V was cut by 1 base and J by 1 base, with 5 bases left in between. This CDR3 comprises 13 residues. The DNA for the CDR3 is TGTGCCAGCAGCTTGAGCAGGAACACTGAAGCTTTCTTT. Translated, it gives CASSLSRNTEAFF.

The chain joins TRBV19 to TRBJ2-7; D remains unclear. Deletions cut 4 bases from V and 2 bases from J, with 12 bases between. The germline CDR1 and CDR2 sequences are LNHDA and SQIVND (reference sequence). This CDR3 is 14 amino acids long. The CDR3 reads CASSNPGETYEQYF. Written as DNA, the CDR3 is TGTGCCAGTAGTAACCCAGGTGAGACCTACGAGCAGTACTTC.

This chain uses TRBV11-1 with TRBJ1-2, with D tentatively TRBD1 (6 bases). CDR3 length: 13 amino acids. Trimming removed 4 bases from V and 6 bases from J, with 12 bases in between. The germline V gene has CDR1 SGHAT and CDR2 FQDESV (reference sequence). The CDR3 loop reads CASSYTTGNGYTF. CDR3 in DNA: TGTGCCAGCAGCTATACAACAGGGAATGGCTACACCTTC.

The gene calls are TRBV9 and TRBJ2-1; 10 bases match TRBD2. The CDR3 sequence is 17 residues long. Germline loops: CDR1 SGDLS, CDR2 YYNGEE. V was pared by 0 bases and J by 1 base, with 4 bases of the junction left unmatched. The CDR3 region is CASSVELAGASYNEQFF. CDR3 sequence (DNA): TGTGCCAGCAGCGTAGAGCTAGCGGGGGCTTCCTACAATGAGCAGTTCTTC.

This rearrangement joins TRBV9 to TRBJ1-6; D gene ambiguous. Germline V CDR1 and CDR2: SGDLS, YYNGEE. This CDR3 contains 12 residues. The germline V and J ends were trimmed by 3 bases and 13 bases, with 11 bases remaining between them. DNA of the CDR3: TGTGCCAGCAGCGCTGATCGTTTTCCCCTCCACTTT. Its protein is CASSADRFPLHF.

DNA for the CDR3: TGTGCCACCCAGGACAGGGGAGGGGCCTACGAGCAGTACTTC. Translated: CATQDRGGAYEQYF. V gene TRBV19 combines with J gene TRBJ2-7; 9 nucleotides match TRBD1. CDR3 size: 14 residues. Germline-derived CDR1 and CDR2 are LNHDA and SQIVND (reference sequence). Trimming removed 10 bases from V and 2 bases from J; junction bases left unmatched: 9.

This clone was counted a single time. Within the sample, other DNA sequences also encode this same CDR3. This chain connects TRBV19 to TRBJ1-6; D might be TRBD1 (5 bases). This CDR3 has 14 residues. With 3 bases removed from V and 5 bases from J, the gap between germline ends came to 8 bases. From germline, CDR1 is LNHDA and CDR2 SQIVND (reference sequence). Here the CDR3 DNA reads TGTGCCAGTAGTATTCAGGGTGATAATTCACCCCTCCACTTT. Translation: CASSIQGDNSPLHF. Based on the CDR3 plus reference TRBV19 and TRBJ1-6, the full variable domain is DGGITQSPKYLFRKEGQNVTLSCEQNLNHDAMYWYRQDPGQGLRLIYYSQIVNDFQKGDIAEGYSVSREKKESFPLTVTSAQKNPTAFYLCASSIQGDNSPLHFGNGTRLTVT.

The chain combines TRBV10-3 with TRBJ2-3; 13 nucleotides agree with TRBD2. This CDR3 is 17 amino acids long. Germline V gene sequence: CDR1 ENHRY, CDR2 SYGVKD. The V segment lost 0 bases and the J segment 5 bases; nucleotides outside the gene matches: 5. The CDR3 reads CAISESSGLAGKDTQYF. The DNA for the CDR3 is TGTGCCATCAGTGAGTCGTCGGGACTAGCGGGAAAAGATACGCAGTATTTT.

The chain uses TRBV11-3 and TRBJ2-2; tentative D call: TRBD2 (5 bases). CDR1 SGHNT and CDR2 YENEEA come from the germline V gene. Trimming left V 5 bases short and J 2 bases short, with 21 bases between. The CDR3 totals 18 residues. CDR3 DNA: TGTGCCAGCAGCGTTACTGGGATTGGGCGGGTAAACACCGGGGAGCTGTTTTTT. Protein product: CASSVTGIGRVNTGELFF.

This rearrangement joins TRBV27 to TRBJ1-1; D uncertain. Germline values: CDR1 MNHEY, CDR2 SMNVEV (reference sequence). The ends were cut back, 0 bases at V and 0 bases at J, with 8 bases in the middle. The CDR3 totals 15 residues. CDR3 DNA sequence: TGTGCCAGCAGTTTATCGGTAGGGTTGAACACTGAAGCTTTCTTT. It is translated as CASSLSVGLNTEAFF.

This clone was found once. The rearrangement joins TRBV14 to TRBJ1-6; perhaps TRBD1 as D (5 bases). CDR1 SGHDN and CDR2 FVKESK come from the germline V gene. Trimming took 3 bases from V and 10 from J, leaving 16 bases between them. This CDR3 region has 15 residues. Here the CDR3 reads CASSQAWGGKSPLHF. DNA for the CDR3: TGTGCCAGCAGCCAGGCTTGGGGGGGGAAATCACCCCTCCACTTT.

The chain is built from TRBV11-3 and TRBJ2-7, with TRBD1 as a possible D gene (6 bases). With 5 bases removed from V and 3 bases from J, the gap between germline ends came to 17 bases. CDR1 SGHNT and CDR2 YENEEA come from the germline V gene. The CDR3 covers 15 residues. CDR3 protein: CASSTGQARSYEQYF. CDR3 sequence (DNA): TGTGCCAGCAGCACGGGACAAGCAAGAAGCTACGAGCAGTACTTC.

V usage is TRBV15 and J usage is TRBJ1-2; D is undetermined. V lost 0 bases, J lost 8 bases, and 16 bases lay in between. This CDR3 is 15 amino acids long. The germline gives CDR1 LNHNV, CDR2 YYDKDF (reference sequence). CDR3 in amino acids: CATSRDIGTPEGYTF. CDR3 nucleotide sequence: TGTGCCACCAGCAGAGATATTGGTACCCCGGAGGGCTACACCTTC.

This rearrangement joins TRBV5-4 to TRBJ2-7, with 8 nucleotides matching TRBD1. The CDR3 consists of 15 residues. J lost 2 bases, V lost 4 bases, and 8 bases had no gene match. The germline V gene has CDR1 SGHNT and CDR2 YYREEE (reference sequence). The chain's CDR3 is CASSGGGQGTYEQYF. In nucleotides, the CDR3 is TGTGCCAGCAGCGGGGGCGGACAGGGTACCTACGAGCAGTACTTC.

This chain links TRBV6-5 with TRBJ2-7; 7 bases map to TRBD2. J lost 0 bases, V lost 7 bases, and 3 bases had no gene match. Germline-derived CDR1 and CDR2 are MNHEY and SVGAGI. CDR3 length equals 13 residues. The CDR3 region has the DNA TGTGCCAGCAAGCTAGCGGCCTCCTACGAGCAGTACTTC. Protein product: CASKLAASYEQYF.

This clone showed up just once. This chain links TRBV4-1 with TRBJ1-3; 12 nucleotides align to TRBD1. This CDR3 comprises 21 residues. Germline V CDR1 and CDR2: MGHRA, YSYEKL. Germline trimming cut 0 bases from V and 1 base from J; bases unmatched to any gene: 13. As DNA, the CDR3 is TGCGCCAGCAGCCAAGAACGGAGGGACAGGGGGCTTTTGCGATCTGGAAACACCATATATTTT. Its translation: CASSQERRDRGLLRSGNTIYF.

The chain combines TRBV5-4 with TRBJ2-2; D gene uncertain. The CDR3 has 12 residues. CDR1 is SGHNT and CDR2 is YYREEE in the germline V gene (reference sequence). Trimming stripped 4 bases from V and 8 bases from J, with 9 bases between. The CDR3 sequence: CASSPYEGELFF. The CDR3 DNA reads TGTGCCAGCAGCCCTTACGAGGGGGAGCTGTTTTTT. The variable domain in full, with the rest retrieved from reference TRBV5-4 and TRBJ2-2, is ETGVTQSPTHLIKTRGQQVTLRCSSQSGHNTVSWYQQALGQGPQFIFQYYREEENGRGNFPPRFSGLQFPNYSSELNVNALELDDSALYLCASSPYEGELFFGEGSRLTVL.

The chain joins TRBV5-1 to TRBJ2-7; a weak D match, TRBD1 (5 bases). The CDR3 is 14 residues long. In germline, CDR1 is SGHRS, CDR2 YFSETQ. V gave up 4 bases and J gave up 4 bases, with 15 bases separating them. The CDR3 region is CASSPETVRYEQYF. CDR3 nucleotides: TGCGCCAGCAGCCCGGAGACAGTACGTTACGAGCAGTACTTC.

This sequence joins TRBV6-5 and TRBJ1-6; 8 bases match TRBD1. Germline V gene sequence: CDR1 MNHEY, CDR2 SVGAGI. CDR3 length equals 14 residues. After removal of 6 bases from V and 7 bases from J, the junction contained 5 bases not matched to a gene. CDR3 region: CASRNRGSNSPLHF. CDR3 bases: TGTGCCAGCAGGAACAGGGGGTCAAATTCACCCCTCCACTTT.

This clone was recorded once. This sequence joins TRBV4-1 and TRBJ1-5; perhaps TRBD1 as D (6 bases). Germline CDR1 is MGHRA and CDR2 is YSYEKL. Trimming stripped 1 base from V and 3 bases from J, with 13 bases between. The CDR3 consists of 16 residues. The DNA for the CDR3 is TGCGCCAGCAGCCAAGTGGCAGGGGCACCCAATCAGCCCCAGCATTTT. This sequence encodes CASSQVAGAPNQPQHF.

The CDR3 sequence: CAWSSHLLPGLAGSYTDTQYF. In DNA form, the CDR3 reads TGTGCCTGGAGTTCTCACTTGCTTCCGGGACTAGCGGGAAGTTACACAGATACGCAGTATTTT. The chain couples TRBV30 to TRBJ2-3, with 13 bases matching TRBD2. After removal of 2 bases from V and 2 bases from J, the junction contained 19 bases not matched to a gene. The CDR3 is 21 residues long. Germline V lookup: CDR1 GTSNPN, CDR2 SVGIG (reference sequence).

V usage is TRBV7-6 and J usage is TRBJ2-5, with 14 bases aligning to TRBD2. V shed 4 bases and J 5 bases; nucleotides not matched to a gene: 6. The germline gives CDR1 SGHVS, CDR2 FNYEAQ. This CDR3 contains 16 residues. The CDR3 coding sequence is TGTGCCAGCAGCTACCCCGGGACTAGCGGGAGTGAGACCCAGTACTTC. Its translation is CASSYPGTSGSETQYF.

The chain employs TRBV9 and TRBJ2-1; TRBD2 matches at 9 bases. The CDR3 consists of 15 residues. The germline V gene encodes CDR1 SGDLS and CDR2 YYNGEE. Trimming at V came to 4 bases and at J to 3 bases, leaving 5 bases not matched to a gene. The CDR3, as DNA: TGTGCCAGCAGCCATTCTAGCGGGAACTACAATGAGCAGTTCTTC. This sequence encodes CASSHSSGNYNEQFF.

A single count supports this clone. This sequence joins TRBV10-2 and TRBJ1-5; TRBD1 might be the D (5 bases). The CDR3 is 18 amino acids. V was trimmed by 6 bases and J by 5 bases, leaving 26 bases between them. Germline CDR1 reads WSHSY; CDR2 reads SAAADI. The CDR3 region is CASSGAGTAGPAHQPQHF. The DNA of the CDR3 is TGCGCCAGCAGCGGGGCGGGGACGGCGGGACCGGCCCATCAGCCCCAGCATTTT.

The chain is built from TRBV6-6 and TRBJ2-2; D possibly corresponds to TRBD2 (6 bases). The CDR3 length is 15 residues. V gave up 2 bases and J gave up 7 bases, with 14 bases separating them. Germline V gene data show CDR1 as MNHNY and CDR2 as SVGAGI (reference sequence). The chain's CDR3 is CASSYPGTRGGELFF. CDR3 sequence (DNA): TGTGCCAGCAGTTACCCGGGAACGCGGGGCGGGGAGCTGTTTTTT.

The chain uses TRBV18 and TRBJ1-3, with D unclear. CDR3 length: 14 amino acids. The V end lost 2 bases, the J end lost 0 bases, and 5 bases lay between the germline ends. Germline loops: CDR1 KGHSH, CDR2 LQKENI. In DNA, the CDR3 is TGTGCCAGCTCACCAACCTCCTCTGGAAACACCATATATTTT. This sequence encodes CASSPTSSGNTIYF.

The V gene is TRBV6-5, the J gene TRBJ2-7; 11 bases fit TRBD2. Germline CDR1 and CDR2: MNHEY and SVGAGI. The CDR3 sequence is 14 residues long. With 5 bases clipped from V and 5 bases from J, the junction kept 5 bases outside the gene matches. CDR3 nucleotide sequence: TGTGCCAGCAGTCCCGGACTAGCGGGCAACGAGCAGTACTTC. Amino acids: CASSPGLAGNEQYF.

The V call is TRBV6-1, the J call TRBJ1-5, with 10 bases aligning to TRBD1. Unmatched junction bases numbered 7, after V lost 7 bases and J lost 4 bases. Germline V gene lookup returns CDR1 MNHNS and CDR2 SASEGT. The CDR3 is 15 residues long. CDR3 DNA sequence: TGTGCCAGCACATGGGACAGGGGTGTTAATCAGCCCCAGCATTTT. Translated: CASTWDRGVNQPQHF.

Notes on this clone: This specimen includes other DNA sequences encoding the same CDR3. The J gene is TRBJ2-2, the V gene TRBV5-1; the D gene is possibly TRBD1 (5 bases). The CDR3 loop spans 13 amino acids. Per the germline V gene, CDR1 is SGHRS and CDR2 is YFSETQ. Trimming pared 1 base from V and 5 bases from J, leaving 6 bases between. This chain's CDR3 is CASSLQGTGELFF. The CDR3 nucleotides are TGCGCCAGCAGCTTGCAGGGTACCGGGGAGCTGTTTTTT.

The chain has TRBV5-1 and TRBJ2-1; D possibly corresponds to TRBD2 (5 bases). The V gene lost 0 bases and the J gene lost 2 bases, with 12 bases spanning the gap. CDR3 length: 16 amino acids. CDR1 and CDR2 from the germline V gene are SGHRS and YFSETQ. The CDR3 region has the DNA TGCGCCAGCAGCTTGGTGTGGGAGAACCCCTACAATGAGCAGTTCTTC. This encodes CASSLVWENPYNEQFF. The full variable domain, with the rest looked up from reference TRBV5-1 and TRBJ2-1, is KAGVTQTPRYLIKTRGQQVTLSCSPISGHRSVSWYQQTPGQGLQFLFEYFSETQRNKGNFPGRFSGRQFSNSRSEMNVSTLELGDSALYLCASSLVWENPYNEQFFGPGTRLTVL.

This chain connects TRBV11-3 to TRBJ2-1, with D possibly called TRBD1 or TRBD2 (7 bases each). CDR1 SGHNT and CDR2 YENEEA come from the germline V gene. V dropped 0 bases and J dropped 7 bases, with 25 bases sitting between them. The CDR3 has 19 residues. The CDR3 loop is CASSLDHGVAGGGKNEQFF. The DNA for the CDR3 is TGTGCCAGCAGCTTAGATCATGGAGTGGCAGGGGGAGGGAAGAATGAGCAGTTCTTC.

The chain recombines TRBV4-1 with TRBJ2-7; D may be TRBD1 or TRBD2 (5 bases each). Germline CDR1 and CDR2: MGHRA and YSYEKL. This CDR3 has 14 residues. With 1 base removed from V and 2 bases from J, the gap between germline ends came to 9 bases. This CDR3 is CASSQVEGTYEQYF. The DNA for the CDR3 is TGCGCCAGCAGCCAAGTTGAGGGGACCTACGAGCAGTACTTC.